One and the same sample provided the 23 T cell receptor beta chains below, sequenced in a study of shared clonotypes between healthy human individuals. Generated by immunoSEQ multiplex PCR, the TCRdb table keeps only in-frame clones and is missing some. Of 2,500,000 or so clones detected, roughly 92% appear once; the ten largest clones hold under 0.15%. Sequenced material: naive CD4+ T cells sorted from blood. Subset defined: CD45RA+ positively selected. The receptors come from a man between 18 and 29 years old in good health.

The gene calls are TRBV2 and TRBJ1-2; D perhaps matches TRBD1 (6 bases). The CDR3 contains 11 residues. Germline V gene data show CDR1 as SNHLY and CDR2 as FYNNEI. The CDR3 protein is CVEWGARGYTF. CDR3 DNA sequence: TGTGTCGAGTGGGGGGCAAGAGGCTACACCTTC.

The gene calls are TRBV14 and TRBJ1-6, with 7 bases matching TRBD1. The J segment lost 6 bases and the V segment lost 6 bases, leaving 8 bases of the junction unmatched. The CDR3 spans 15 residues. Germline CDR1 SGHDN, CDR2 FVKESK. CDR3 nucleotide sequence: TGTGCCAGCAGTCGCCTCGGGACAGTTAATTCACCCCTCCACTTT. As protein: CASSRLGTVNSPLHF.

This rearrangement joins TRBV6-1 to TRBJ1-2; D remains unclear. This CDR3 contains 10 residues. Deletions cut 10 bases from V and 10 bases from J, with 13 bases between. Germline V gives CDR1 MNHNS, CDR2 SASEGT. The CDR3 DNA is TGTGCCACCCTTGACACAGACTACACCTTC. Protein: CATLDTDYTF.

The chain joins TRBV18 to TRBJ2-7; 8 bases match TRBD2. The CDR3 contains 14 residues. CDR1 and CDR2 (germline): KGHSH, LQKENI. The J segment lost 6 bases and the V segment lost 3 bases, leaving 7 bases of the junction unmatched. The CDR3 region is CASSPQRENGEQYF. As DNA, the CDR3 is TGTGCCAGCTCACCTCAGCGGGAGAATGGCGAGCAGTACTTC. The variable domain in full, with the rest retrieved from reference TRBV18 and TRBJ2-7, is NAGVMQNPRHLVRRRGQEARLRCSPMKGHSHVYWYRQLPEEGLKFMVYLQKENIIDESGMPKERFSAEFPKEGPSILRIQQVVRGDSAAYFCASSPQRENGEQYFGPGTRLTVT.

The chain uses TRBV30 and TRBJ2-5; perhaps TRBD1 as D (7 bases). Germline V gene data show CDR1 as GTSNPN and CDR2 as SVGIG (reference sequence). V lost 5 bases to trimming and J lost 5 bases, with 15 bases between them. The CDR3 runs to 13 residues. The CDR3 bases are TGTGCCTGGGGGGGGACAGCATATGAGACCCAGTACTTC. Protein sequence: CAWGGTAYETQYF.

The rearrangement links TRBV18 to TRBJ1-5, with unresolved D. Germline V gene data show CDR1 as KGHSH and CDR2 as LQKENI. V lost 6 bases to trimming and J lost 7 bases, with 13 bases between them. The CDR3 has 13 amino acids. In DNA, the CDR3 is TGTGCCAGCTCGCCTACGGAGGCGCAGCCCCAGCATTTT. Translation gives CASSPTEAQPQHF.

This clone showed up just a few times. This chain links TRBV6-5 with TRBJ1-1; D is uncertain. Germline CDR1 and CDR2: MNHEY and SVGAGI. V gave up 9 bases and J gave up 3 bases, with 11 bases separating them. The CDR3 is 12 amino acids. The CDR3 DNA sequence: TGTGCCAGGTCGGTCGGGGACACTGAAGCTTTCTTT. The encoded protein is CARSVGDTEAFF.

The table lists this clone with a count of one. The chain carries TRBV19 and TRBJ1-5; D gene uncertain. The CDR3 runs 12 residues. Germline CDR1 and CDR2: LNHDA and SQIVND (reference sequence). V shed 6 bases and J shed 5 bases, with 8 bases lying between them. The CDR3 DNA reads TGTGCCAGTAGAGGAGCCTATCAGCCCCAGCATTTT. Protein sequence: CASRGAYQPQHF.

The rearrangement uses TRBV5-1 and TRBJ2-7; D not resolved. CDR1 and CDR2 (germline): SGHRS, YFSETQ. V was trimmed by 5 bases and J by 4 bases, leaving 16 bases between them. This CDR3 has 14 residues. The CDR3 DNA is TGCGCCAGCAGTAGGACCTCTTCCTTATACGAGCAGTACTTC. Translation gives CASSRTSSLYEQYF.

The V and J genes are TRBV29-1 and TRBJ2-7, with unresolved D. The CDR3 has 13 residues. The germline CDR1 and CDR2 sequences are SQVTM and ANQGSEA. V was shortened by 7 bases and J by 6 bases, with 19 bases between the two germline ends. CDR3 sequence reads: CSGTVGPHREQYF. The CDR3 DNA reads TGCAGCGGTACGGTCGGGCCCCACCGCGAGCAGTACTTC.

The V and J genes are TRBV7-2 and TRBJ2-5, with TRBD2 matching over 11 bases. J was trimmed by 7 bases and V by 5 bases; bases with no gene match: 3. Germline-derived CDR1 and CDR2 are SGHTA and FQGNSA. The CDR3 sequence is 13 residues long. CDR3: CASSRTSGGTQYF. DNA for the CDR3: TGTGCCAGCAGCCGTACTAGCGGGGGGACCCAGTACTTC.

This clone came up a few times. At the DNA level, this CDR3 is encoded by other sequences in the same sample as well. The chain's CDR3 is CASSEPGTQYF. The CDR3 region has the DNA TGTGCCAGCAGTGAGCCGGGGACCCAGTACTTC. The chain has TRBV2 and TRBJ2-5, with unresolved D. The CDR3 contains 11 residues. V lost 3 bases and J 7 bases, leaving 6 bases between the germline ends. Germline V gene data show CDR1 as SNHLY and CDR2 as FYNNEI.

The V call is TRBV6-1, the J call TRBJ2-3; the match to TRBD2 covers 8 bases. Germline assignment: CDR1 MNHNS and CDR2 SASEGT. This CDR3 is built from 16 residues. With 2 bases clipped from V and 0 bases from J, the junction kept 4 bases outside the gene matches. The CDR3: CASSETSGTSTDTQYF. The CDR3 DNA follows: TGTGCCAGCAGTGAAACTAGCGGCACTAGCACAGATACGCAGTATTTT.

V usage is TRBV7-2 and J usage is TRBJ1-6; D not certain. CDR1 is SGHTA, CDR2 FQGNSA, per germline. This CDR3 contains 11 residues. V lost 5 bases, J lost 5 bases, and 1 base lay in between. The CDR3 DNA is TGTGCCAGCAGCGATAATTCACCCCTCCACTTT. Amino acid sequence: CASSDNSPLHF.

The rearrangement links TRBV2 to TRBJ1-5; possible D gene TRBD1, 6 bases. Germline values: CDR1 SNHLY, CDR2 FYNNEI. V dropped 6 bases and J dropped 4 bases, with 10 bases sitting between them. The CDR3 is 13 amino acids. The CDR3 nucleotides are TGTGCCAGCAGGGGGGGGCCTAATCAGCCCCAGCATTTT. Translating it yields CASRGGPNQPQHF.

The chain has TRBV7-3 and TRBJ2-3; either TRBD1 or TRBD2 may supply D (7 bases each). The CDR3 loop spans 16 amino acids. Between the trimmed V and J ends, which lost 5 bases and 5 bases, there was a span of 20 bases. Germline lookup yields CDR1 SGHTA and CDR2 FQGTGA. In nucleotides, the CDR3 is TGTGCCAGCAGCCCCCAGGGGGGGGGACGAGGAGATACGCAGTATTTT. Translating it yields CASSPQGGGRGDTQYF.

CDR3 region: CASSPRTGESEKLFF. CDR3 DNA sequence: TGTGCCAGCAGCCCACGGACAGGGGAGAGTGAAAAACTGTTTTTT. This chain joins TRBV21-1 and TRBJ1-4; the table gives TRBD1 as D, unverified against the DNA. TRBV21-1 is given as a pseudogene. The CDR3 consists of 15 residues.

A note on this clone: Other DNA sequences from this sample encode an identical CDR3 as well. The chain recombines TRBV7-3 with TRBJ2-2; maybe TRBD1 (6 bases). V lost 2 bases to trimming and J lost 2 bases, with 9 bases between them. The CDR3 loop spans 15 amino acids. Per germline, CDR1 SGHTA and CDR2 FQGTGA. This CDR3 is CASSLGGANTGELFF. DNA of the CDR3: TGTGCCAGCAGCTTAGGGGGCGCTAACACCGGGGAGCTGTTTTTT.

The sample holds one count of this clone. The rearrangement uses TRBV23-1 and TRBJ2-7; TRBD1 matches at 7 bases. TRBV23-1 is sorted into the ORF group, with uncertain function. This CDR3 is 14 amino acids long. V dropped 11 bases and J dropped 0; count of bases not matched to a gene: 10. DNA for the CDR3: TGCGCCGCAAAGGGGCGACAGGGCTCCTACGAGCAGTACTTC. Protein: CAAKGRQGSYEQYF.

The chain links TRBV18 to TRBJ1-2; D gene uncertain. Per the germline V gene, CDR1 is KGHSH and CDR2 is LQKENI. The CDR3 spans 15 residues. V was trimmed by 2 bases and J by 5 bases, leaving 15 bases between them. The CDR3, as DNA: TGTGCCAGCTCACCAAGAGGGTCTCCAGATTATGGCTACACCTTC. Its protein product is CASSPRGSPDYGYTF.

This sequence joins TRBV25-1 and TRBJ1-2, with TRBD1 matching over 9 bases. Germline-derived CDR1 and CDR2 are MGHDK and SYGVNS. The trim removed 4 bases at V and 3 bases at J, leaving 6 bases unmatched. The CDR3 spans 15 residues. The CDR3 loop reads CASSARQGGHYGYTF. CDR3 nucleotides: TGTGCCAGCAGTGCCCGACAGGGGGGGCACTATGGCTACACCTTC.

This chain joins TRBV6-5 and TRBJ2-3, with 12 bases aligning to TRBD2. This CDR3 contains 15 residues. The germline V gene has CDR1 MNHEY and CDR2 SVGAGI. The ends lost 10 bases at V and 6 bases at J; junction bases unmatched: 11. The CDR3 bases are TGTGCCATCAGCGCTACTAGCGGGGGGTTTGATACGCAGTATTTT. Its translation: CAISATSGGFDTQYF.

CDR3 in amino acids: CAGTGGYEQYF. For the CDR3, the DNA is TGTGCCGGGACAGGGGGCTACGAGCAGTACTTC. The gene calls are TRBV30 and TRBJ2-7, with 11 bases aligning to TRBD1. This CDR3 region has 11 residues. CDR1 GTSNPN and CDR2 SVGIG come from the germline V gene (reference sequence). V lost 8 bases, J lost 3 bases, and 0 bases stayed unmatched.